The 26 T cell receptor beta chains listed next were all sequenced from one sample in a study of T cells in tuberculosis (dated by TCRdb to the late 2010s). Receptors were amplified or captured by the immunoSEQ multiplex PCR assay. This is the immuneACCESS table as TCRdb keeps it, with only in-frame sequences that have V and J called. A part of the clones is gone; compared with another copy, unresolved V genes explain less than half, and the rest is unexplained. This sample comprises about 25,000 clones, around 90% of them detected only once. 15% to 20% of the sample comes from the top ten. The sample taken for sequencing was PBMCs. These receptors all stem from a donor aged 10-29 years with latent tuberculosis or without tuberculosis infection. Some clones in this sample may be carry-over from other donors' samples.

This chain connects TRBV25-1 to TRBJ2-3, with D maybe TRBD2 (6 bases). Germline loops: CDR1 MGHDK, CDR2 SYGVNS. The length of the CDR3 is 15 residues. Trimming took 3 bases from V and 0 from J, leaving 10 bases between them. The CDR3 nucleotides are TGTGCCAGCAGTGAGTTCGGGGGTAGCACAGATACGCAGTATTTT. It translates to CASSEFGGSTDTQYF.

This chain links TRBV19 with TRBJ1-2; 7 nucleotides align to TRBD1. J was trimmed by 4 bases and V by 4 bases; bases with no gene match: 6. Germline CDR1 LNHDA, CDR2 SQIVND (reference sequence). CDR3 length: 14 residues. The CDR3 bases are TGTGCCAGTAGTACCCGGGACAGAGTCTATGGCTACACCTTC. This encodes CASSTRDRVYGYTF. The complete variable domain, with remaining parts taken from reference TRBV19 and TRBJ1-2, reads DGGITQSPKYLFRKEGQNVTLSCEQNLNHDAMYWYRQDPGQGLRLIYYSQIVNDFQKGDIAEGYSVSREKKESFPLTVTSAQKNPTAFYLCASSTRDRVYGYTFGSGTRLTVV.

The chain joins TRBV11-1 to TRBJ2-2; no clear D. The CDR3 spans 17 residues. The ends were cut back, 4 bases at V and 0 bases at J, with 15 bases in the middle. Germline V lookup: CDR1 SGHAT, CDR2 FQDESV (reference sequence). CDR3 region: CASSYSGPVTNTGELFF. The DNA for the CDR3 is TGTGCCAGCAGCTATTCAGGCCCGGTCACGAACACCGGGGAGCTGTTTTTT.

This clone came up once. V gene TRBV19 combines with J gene TRBJ2-7, with 9 positions matching TRBD2. Germline lookup yields CDR1 LNHDA and CDR2 SQIVND (reference sequence). The CDR3 totals 14 residues. J was trimmed by 0 bases and V by 5 bases; bases with no gene match: 2. The CDR3 sequence: CASSGSGSSYEQYF. In DNA, the CDR3 is TGTGCCAGTAGTGGTAGCGGGAGCTCCTACGAGCAGTACTTC.

The rearrangement joins TRBV5-8 to TRBJ2-1, with unresolved D. Germline V lookup: CDR1 SGHTS, CDR2 YDEGEE. V dropped 10 bases and J dropped 4 bases, with 21 bases sitting between them. The CDR3 is 15 amino acids. The chain's CDR3 is CAPRVEGYSYNEQFF. DNA of the CDR3: TGTGCCCCCCGGGTCGAAGGCTACTCATACAATGAGCAGTTCTTC.

The rearrangement links TRBV5-8 to TRBJ1-2; 11 bases are shared with TRBD1. Trimming took 4 bases from V and 1 from J; bases not matched to a gene: 9. CDR3 size: 17 residues. Germline assignment: CDR1 SGHTS and CDR2 YDEGEE. The CDR3 sequence: CASSIRGQGGRNYGYTF. The CDR3 nucleotides read TGTGCCAGCAGCATTAGGGGACAGGGGGGTCGTAACTATGGCTACACCTTC.

The gene calls are TRBV19 and TRBJ1-2; the D is unclear. V was clipped by 3 bases and J by 4 bases, with 9 bases between them. Germline CDR1 is LNHDA and CDR2 is SQIVND (reference sequence). CDR3 length: 13 residues. The CDR3 DNA reads as TGTGCCAGTAGTATCGGAGTCTTCTATGGCTACACCTTC. Its protein product is CASSIGVFYGYTF.

Only one count was recorded for this clone. V is TRBV30 and J is TRBJ1-1; D is uncertain. CDR3 size: 12 residues. Germline-derived CDR1 and CDR2 are GTSNPN and SVGIG (reference sequence). Trimming took off 5 bases at V and 0 bases at J, with 7 bases between the two ends. CDR3 sequence: CAWGRLNTEAFF. CDR3 nucleotide sequence: TGTGCCTGGGGGAGGTTGAACACTGAAGCTTTCTTT.

The chain is built from TRBV11-2 and TRBJ2-3; D perhaps matches TRBD2 (7 bases). The V gene lost 6 bases and the J gene lost 2 bases, with 27 bases spanning the gap. This CDR3 is 19 amino acids long. The V gene's germline CDR1 is SGHAT and CDR2 FQNNGV. The CDR3 DNA follows: TGTGCCAGCAGGGCTATAAATTTGCGGCGGGGGCCTTACACAGATACGCAGTATTTT. It specifies CASRAINLRRGPYTDTQYF.

This chain joins TRBV7-2 and TRBJ1-2; D is possibly TRBD1 (6 bases). The V gene lost 5 bases and the J gene lost 4 bases, with 11 bases spanning the gap. From germline, CDR1 is SGHTA and CDR2 FQGNSA. This CDR3 is 13 amino acids long. Written as DNA, the CDR3 is TGTGCCAGCAGCCAGGACAGCAGCTATGGCTACACCTTC. This gives the protein CASSQDSSYGYTF.

The rearrangement uses TRBV18 and TRBJ1-2; D remains ambiguous. V lost 6 bases and J lost 11, with 25 bases in between. CDR1 is KGHSH, CDR2 LQKENI, per germline. This CDR3 spans 15 amino acids. The CDR3 sequence: CASSPDGGSRAGYTF. Written as DNA, the CDR3 is TGTGCCAGCTCCCCAGACGGAGGCAGCCGCGCCGGGTACACCTTC.

The chain couples TRBV27 to TRBJ1-1; 8 bases are a match to TRBD1. The CDR3 has 16 residues. From germline, CDR1 is MNHEY and CDR2 SMNVEV (reference sequence). V lost 6 bases to trimming and J lost 1 base; unmatched junction nucleotides: 10. The CDR3, as DNA: TGTGCCAGCAGGTCCAGGGGGCTATTGGGGAACACTGAAGCTTTCTTT. Translation gives CASRSRGLLGNTEAFF.

V is TRBV27 and J is TRBJ2-7, with no clear D. Germline V CDR1 and CDR2: MNHEY, SMNVEV (reference sequence). V was shortened by 3 bases and J by 4 bases, with 10 bases between the two germline ends. This CDR3 has 13 amino acids. The CDR3 here is CASSFGPIYEQYF. The CDR3 DNA sequence: TGTGCCAGCAGTTTTGGGCCCATATACGAGCAGTACTTC.

J is TRBJ1-2 and V is TRBV10-2; D is possibly TRBD1 (6 bases). The CDR3 runs 15 residues. The germline V and J ends were trimmed by 1 base and 2 bases, with 11 bases remaining between them. Germline CDR1 reads WSHSY; CDR2 reads SAAADI. The CDR3 nucleotides read TGCGCCAGCAGTGAGTACGACAGGTCGAACTATGGCTACACCTTC. This translates into CASSEYDRSNYGYTF.

The rearrangement links TRBV7-2 to TRBJ2-3; no clear D. The CDR3 has 13 amino acids. Trimming stripped 3 bases from V and 1 base from J, with 5 bases between. The germline CDR1 and CDR2 sequences are SGHTA and FQGNSA. This CDR3 is CASSFPGTDTQYF. The CDR3 region has the DNA TGTGCCAGCAGCTTTCCTGGCACAGATACGCAGTATTTT. Full variable domain (outside the CDR3, taken from reference TRBV7-2 and TRBJ2-3): GAGVSQSPSNKVTEKGKDVELRCDPISGHTALYWYRQSLGQGLEFLIYFQGNSAPDKSGLPSDRFSAERTGGSVSTLTIQRTQQEDSAVYLCASSFPGTDTQYFGPGTRLTVL.

The CDR3 DNA is TGCGCCAGCGGACGCGGGACAGGGAACACCGGGGAGCTGTTTTTT. The encoded protein is CASGRGTGNTGELFF. The chain couples TRBV5-1 to TRBJ2-2; 8 bases agree with TRBD1. CDR1 is SGHRS, CDR2 YFSETQ, per germline. The CDR3 contains 15 residues. The V segment lost 7 bases and the J segment 1 base; nucleotides outside the gene matches: 6. Full variable domain (missing parts from reference TRBV5-1 and TRBJ2-2): KAGVTQTPRYLIKTRGQQVTLSCSPISGHRSVSWYQQTPGQGLQFLFEYFSETQRNKGNFPGRFSGRQFSNSRSEMNVSTLELGDSALYLCASGRGTGNTGELFFGEGSRLTVL.

V usage is TRBV5-1 and J usage is TRBJ1-5; the D is unclear. Germline values: CDR1 SGHRS, CDR2 YFSETQ. This CDR3 is built from 14 residues. Trimming shortened V by 3 bases and J by 2 bases, and 9 bases separated the two germline ends. CDR3 in DNA: TGCGCCAGCAGCTCGACGGGAGGCAATCAGCCCCAGCATTTT. Translation gives CASSSTGGNQPQHF.

The chain combines TRBV18 with TRBJ2-7, with 9 bases lining up with TRBD2. CDR1 is KGHSH, CDR2 LQKENI, per germline. Unmatched junction bases numbered 12, after V lost 6 bases and J lost 3 bases. The CDR3 is 16 amino acids. CDR3 sequence (DNA): TGTGCCAGCTCCACCTTAGCGGGAGTGAGGGACTACGAGCAGTACTTC. As protein: CASSTLAGVRDYEQYF. Looking up the rest from reference TRBV18 and TRBJ2-7 gives the full variable domain: NAGVMQNPRHLVRRRGQEARLRCSPMKGHSHVYWYRQLPEEGLKFMVYLQKENIIDESGMPKERFSAEFPKEGPSILRIQQVVRGDSAAYFCASSTLAGVRDYEQYFGPGTRLTVT.

This clone was detected only a few times. The chain is built from TRBV6-5 and TRBJ1-2; TRBD1 is a possible D gene (5 bases). This CDR3 has 14 amino acids. Trimming removed 5 bases at V and 5 bases at J, with 15 bases between. CDR1 and CDR2 from the germline V gene are MNHEY and SVGAGI. CDR3: CASSNQGGGYGYTF. In DNA form, the CDR3 reads TGTGCCAGCAGTAACCAGGGTGGAGGGTATGGCTACACCTTC.

The rearrangement uses TRBV27 and TRBJ2-7, with a tentative D call TRBD1 (7 bases). The CDR3 runs 14 residues. Trimming took 4 bases from V and 7 from J, leaving 17 bases between them. Germline V gene sequence: CDR1 MNHEY, CDR2 SMNVEV (reference sequence). The CDR3 spells CASSWGTAGGEQYF. As DNA, the CDR3 is TGTGCCAGCAGTTGGGGGACAGCGGGTGGAGAGCAGTACTTC.

The chain has TRBV10-3 and TRBJ1-3, with TRBD1 identical over 7 bases. The germline V gene encodes CDR1 ENHRY and CDR2 SYGVKD. With 4 bases clipped from V and 3 bases from J, the junction kept 6 bases outside the gene matches. This CDR3 is 15 amino acids long. For the CDR3, the DNA is TGTGCCATCAGTGGGGCGGACAGGAGTGGAAACACCATATATTTT. Amino acids: CAISGADRSGNTIYF.

V and J are TRBV5-4 and TRBJ2-7; 9 bases are shared with TRBD1. CDR1 is SGHNT, CDR2 YYREEE, per germline (reference sequence). The V segment lost 3 bases and the J segment 1 base; nucleotides outside the gene matches: 2. This CDR3 is built from 14 residues. CDR3 in DNA: TGTGCCAGCAGCTCGACAGGGGGGTCCTACGAGCAGTACTTC. Translated, it gives CASSSTGGSYEQYF.

The chain recombines TRBV27 with TRBJ2-6, with 13 positions matching TRBD2. In germline, CDR1 is MNHEY, CDR2 SMNVEV (reference sequence). J gave up 1 base and V 5 bases, and 17 bases lay outside the gene matches. The CDR3 has 22 amino acids. As DNA, the CDR3 is TGTGCCAGCAGTCCCTATTCGGGACTAGCGGGAAGAAGGGGGTCTGGGGCCAACGTCCTGACTTTC. Amino acid sequence: CASSPYSGLAGRRGSGANVLTF.

The chain combines TRBV10-3 with TRBJ2-7, with no clear D. Germline CDR1 ENHRY, CDR2 SYGVKD. V lost 3 bases and J lost 5, with 8 bases in between. The CDR3 has 12 amino acids. The CDR3 DNA reads as TGTGCCATCAGTGACAGTACAAACGAGCAGTACTTC. It translates to CAISDSTNEQYF.

The genes are TRBV27 and TRBJ2-7; 10 bases are shared with TRBD2. With V trimmed by 6 bases and J by 12 bases, 11 bases remained unmatched. Germline CDR1 reads MNHEY; CDR2 reads SMNVEV (reference sequence). The length of the CDR3 is 13 residues. The CDR3 protein is CASSYTGTSVSYF. In nucleotides, the CDR3 is TGTGCCAGCAGCTATACCGGGACTAGCGTCTCGTACTTC.

In its sample, this clone was seen a few times. V is TRBV7-9 and J is TRBJ2-7, with D tentatively TRBD2 (5 bases). The V gene lost 2 bases and the J gene lost 5 bases, with 19 bases spanning the gap. This CDR3 region has 16 residues. Germline V lookup: CDR1 SEHNR, CDR2 FQNEAQ (reference sequence). DNA for the CDR3: TGTGCCAGCAGCTTAAAGGGAGTTAGCGCGTTTAACGAGCAGTACTTC. Translation: CASSLKGVSAFNEQYF.